These 29 T cell receptor beta chains came from one sample sequenced in a study of T cell responses to AZD1222 COVID-19 vaccine. Clones were read by immunoSEQ multiplex PCR, and TCRdb kept only the in-frame ones, dropping some. The sample includes some 84,000 clones, approximately 85% of them seen just once. The sample in question was peripheral blood, obtained 28 days after the second AZD1222 dose. Every receptor here comes from an adult who received the AZD1222 COVID-19 vaccine.

V usage is TRBV27 and J usage is TRBJ2-3; 9 nucleotides agree with TRBD2. The germline V gene encodes CDR1 MNHEY and CDR2 SMNVEV (reference sequence). V lost 5 bases and J lost 2; bases outside the gene matches: 5. This CDR3 has 15 residues. CDR3 in DNA: TGTGCCAGCAGTATTAGCGGGGGCTACACAGATACGCAGTATTTT. Translation gives CASSISGGYTDTQYF.

J is TRBJ1-2 and V is TRBV5-1; 9 bases map to TRBD1. This CDR3 is built from 14 residues. V dropped 0 bases and J dropped 7; count of bases not matched to a gene: 4. Germline V gene lookup returns CDR1 SGHRS and CDR2 YFSETQ. This CDR3 reads CASSLGGTGSGYTF. In DNA, the CDR3 is TGCGCCAGCAGCTTGGGCGGGACAGGGTCTGGCTACACCTTC.

This chain uses TRBV5-6 with TRBJ2-7; D might be TRBD2 (5 bases). This CDR3 contains 12 residues. The V and J ends lost 4 bases and 10 bases respectively, with 15 bases between them. The V gene's germline CDR1 is SGHDT and CDR2 YYEEEE. CDR3 sequence reads: CASSATVGGQYF. The CDR3 nucleotides read TGTGCCAGCAGCGCGACTGTCGGAGGACAGTACTTC.

The gene calls are TRBV18 and TRBJ2-7; 7 positions agree with TRBD2. J gave up 4 bases and V 6 bases, and 9 bases lay outside the gene matches. There are 14 residues in the CDR3. Germline-derived CDR1 and CDR2 are KGHSH and LQKENI. CDR3 coding DNA: TGTGCCAGCTCCAGGACGGGGGGTGATTACGAGCAGTACGTC. Translating gives CASSRTGGDYEQYV.

J is TRBJ1-1 and V is TRBV6-2 or TRBV6-3, with D maybe TRBD1 (5 bases). The CDR3 spans 17 residues. Trimming stripped 3 bases from V and 1 base from J, with 18 bases between. Per the germline V gene, CDR1 is MNHEY and CDR2 is SVGEGT. The CDR3 region has the DNA TGTGCCAGCAGTTATCGGATATTTCCAGGGCGGAACACTGAAGCTTTCTTT. This gives the protein CASSYRIFPGRNTEAFF.

This clone was observed at least ten times. This chain connects TRBV2 to TRBJ2-5; TRBD1 is a possible D gene (6 bases). Trimming stripped 6 bases from V and 4 bases from J, with 9 bases between. CDR1 and CDR2 from the germline V gene are SNHLY and FYNNEI. This CDR3 is built from 12 residues. CDR3 in DNA: TGTGCCAGCAGAGGGGACATAGAGACCCAGTACTTC. Its translation: CASRGDIETQYF. The variable domain in full, completed from reference TRBV2 and TRBJ2-5, reads EPEVTQTPSHQVTQMGQEVILRCVPISNHLYFYWYRQILGQKVEFLVSFYNNEISEKSEIFDDQFSVERPDGSNFTLKIRSTKLEDSAMYFCASRGDIETQYFGPGTRLLVL.

V usage is TRBV28 and J usage is TRBJ1-1; D unresolved. The CDR3 has 13 amino acids. Germline CDR1 reads MDHEN; CDR2 reads SYDVKM. Trimming cost V 6 bases and J 0 bases, with 8 bases left between them. The CDR3 region has the DNA TGTGCCAGCAGGCAAGGCTTGAACACTGAAGCTTTCTTT. This sequence encodes CASRQGLNTEAFF.

V is TRBV2 and J is TRBJ2-3; the match to TRBD2 covers 10 bases. Germline loops: CDR1 SNHLY, CDR2 FYNNEI. The CDR3 is 19 residues long. The V and J ends lost 2 bases and 0 bases, in that order; junction bases with no gene match: 11. The CDR3 region has the DNA TGTGCCAGCAGTGAATTCGGAGGGACGACTAGCGGGAGCACAGATACGCAGTATTTT. Translated, it gives CASSEFGGTTSGSTDTQYF.

The V call is TRBV4-2, the J call TRBJ1-2, with 7 bases that match TRBD1. Germline V gives CDR1 LGHNA, CDR2 YNFKEQ. Trimming at V came to 0 bases and at J to 8 bases, leaving 6 bases not matched to a gene. The CDR3 has 14 residues. The CDR3 region is CASSQERQGEGYTF. CDR3 nucleotide sequence: TGTGCCAGCAGCCAAGAAAGGCAGGGGGAAGGCTACACCTTC.

The table lists this clone with a few counts. The CDR3 DNA follows: TGTGCCAGCATTCCTTTCCGGGACTCGACAACTTATAATGAAAAACTGTTTTTT. As protein: CASIPFRDSTTYNEKLFF. The rearrangement links TRBV28 to TRBJ1-4; D perhaps matches TRBD1 (5 bases). The CDR3 runs 18 residues. V shed 7 bases and J shed 4 bases, with 25 bases lying between them. The germline V gene has CDR1 MDHEN and CDR2 SYDVKM.

The chain employs TRBV4-2 and TRBJ2-3; 8 bases are shared with TRBD2. The CDR3 is 18 residues long. J lost 8 bases, V lost 4 bases, and 20 bases had no gene match. Germline lookup yields CDR1 LGHNA and CDR2 YNFKEQ. The CDR3 coding sequence is TGTGCCAGCAGCCCAAGCTCTTCAATGGAAGGACTAGCAGTTACGCAGTATTTT. Translation: CASSPSSSMEGLAVTQYF.

The J gene is TRBJ2-1, the V gene TRBV12-3 or TRBV12-4; tentative D call: TRBD2 (6 bases). This CDR3 contains 12 residues. Trimming removed 3 bases from V and 9 bases from J, with 9 bases in between. The CDR3 DNA reads as TGTGCCAGCAGTTTTCCCGGGAGTGAGCAGTTCTTC. Translating gives CASSFPGSEQFF.

The V and J genes are TRBV6-5 and TRBJ1-4; TRBD1 matches 7 bases. The CDR3 totals 14 residues. Per the germline V gene, CDR1 is MNHEY and CDR2 is SVGAGI. V was clipped by 6 bases and J by 7 bases; unmatched bases: 8. The CDR3 DNA follows: TGTGCCAGCAGAGACAGGGCTTGGGGTGAAAAACTGTTTTTT. Translating gives CASRDRAWGEKLFF.

The genes are TRBV5-1 and TRBJ1-3; D is ambiguous. The CDR3 is 15 residues long. The V gene's germline CDR1 is SGHRS and CDR2 YFSETQ. Between the trimmed V and J ends, which lost 0 bases and 4 bases, there was a span of 11 bases. CDR3 loop: CASSLGTADGNTIYF. DNA for the CDR3: TGCGCCAGCAGCTTGGGGACGGCAGACGGAAACACCATATATTTT.

Turning to this clone: A junction boundary mismatches the germline segment, possibly from a read error. CDR3 region: CASSQTSSGQVPNYGYTF. The CDR3 nucleotides are TGCGCCAGCAGCCAGACTTCCTCGGGACAGGTCCCCAACTATGGCTACACCTTT. The chain is built from TRBV4-3 and TRBJ1-2, with TRBD1 identical over 8 bases. CDR3 length: 18 amino acids. CDR1 and CDR2 (germline): LGHNA, YSLEER.

This clone was observed once. This chain joins TRBV11-3 and TRBJ1-1; D uncertain. Germline loops: CDR1 SGHNT, CDR2 YENEEA. Trimming removed 0 bases from V and 2 bases from J, with 7 bases in between. CDR3 length: 14 residues. The CDR3 sequence: CASSLDSPNTEAFF. In DNA, the CDR3 is TGTGCCAGCAGCTTAGATAGTCCTAACACTGAAGCTTTCTTT.

This chain joins TRBV7-9 and TRBJ2-7, with 8 positions matching TRBD1. Trimming removed 2 bases from V and 6 bases from J; junction bases left unmatched: 6. The V gene's germline CDR1 is SEHNR and CDR2 FQNEAQ (reference sequence). CDR3 size: 14 residues. In DNA form, the CDR3 reads TGTGCCAGCAGCTTATCTCGGACAGGGTCCGAGCAGTACGTC. This gives the protein CASSLSRTGSEQYV.

The V and J genes are TRBV6-5 and TRBJ1-1, with a possible D match to TRBD1 (5 bases). The V end lost 6 bases, the J end lost 0 bases, and 8 bases lay between the germline ends. This CDR3 has 13 amino acids. Germline V gene lookup returns CDR1 MNHEY and CDR2 SVGAGI. The CDR3 loop is CASRNRLNTEAFF. Here the CDR3 DNA reads TGTGCCAGCAGAAACAGGCTGAACACTGAAGCTTTCTTT.

CDR3 bases: TGCAGCGTTGTGGAGGGACACGGCACTGAAGCTTTCTTT. It encodes CSVVEGHGTEAFF. The rearrangement links TRBV29-1 to TRBJ1-1, with a possible D match to TRBD1 (6 bases). The length of the CDR3 is 13 residues. Trimming removed 4 bases from V and 4 bases from J, with 13 bases in between. CDR1 SQVTM and CDR2 ANQGSEA come from the germline V gene.

The V and J genes are TRBV19 and TRBJ1-1; maybe TRBD1 (6 bases). Germline lookup yields CDR1 LNHDA and CDR2 SQIVND (reference sequence). V lost 2 bases and J lost 6, with 13 bases in between. The CDR3 consists of 14 residues. CDR3 protein: CASSIPGVSAEAFF. CDR3 DNA: TGTGCCAGTAGTATACCAGGGGTGAGCGCTGAAGCTTTCTTT. The complete variable domain, with remaining parts taken from reference TRBV19 and TRBJ1-1, reads DGGITQSPKYLFRKEGQNVTLSCEQNLNHDAMYWYRQDPGQGLRLIYYSQIVNDFQKGDIAEGYSVSREKKESFPLTVTSAQKNPTAFYLCASSIPGVSAEAFFGQGTRLTVV.

The V and J genes are TRBV7-2 and TRBJ1-2; TRBD1 agrees at 9 bases. With V trimmed by 6 bases and J by 3 bases, 11 bases remained unmatched. Germline V gene sequence: CDR1 SGHTA, CDR2 FQGNSA. The CDR3 runs to 16 residues. The CDR3 here is CASRATGTGNYYGYTF. CDR3 DNA sequence: TGTGCCAGCAGGGCCACCGGGACAGGGAATTACTATGGCTACACCTTC.

This chain links TRBV7-8 with TRBJ2-5; D may be TRBD1 (6 bases). The CDR3 is 13 amino acids. V was shortened by 5 bases and J by 5 bases, with 12 bases between the two germline ends. Germline V gene sequence: CDR1 SGHVS, CDR2 FQNEAQ. The CDR3 bases are TGTGCCAGCAGCAACGGACAGCGCGAGACCCAGTACTTC. Translated, it gives CASSNGQRETQYF. Complete variable domain (other parts from reference TRBV7-8 and TRBJ2-5): GAGVSQSPRYKVAKRGQDVALRCDPISGHVSLFWYQQALGQGPEFLTYFQNEAQLDKSGLPSDRFFAERPEGSVSTLKIQRTQQEDSAVYLCASSNGQRETQYFGPGTRLLVL.

This clone was found a few times. The rearrangement uses TRBV2 and TRBJ1-2; D is possibly TRBD1 (5 bases). The CDR3 has 14 amino acids. Trimming left V 7 bases short and J 8 bases short, with 20 bases between. Germline-derived CDR1 and CDR2 are SNHLY and FYNNEI. CDR3: CASKSRDADGGYTF. The CDR3 nucleotides read TGTGCCAGCAAAAGTCGGGACGCTGATGGGGGCTACACCTTC.

The rearrangement uses TRBV7-2 and TRBJ1-6; TRBD1 aligns across 12 bases. The V segment lost 4 bases and the J segment 7 bases; nucleotides outside the gene matches: 5. Germline V lookup: CDR1 SGHTA, CDR2 FQGNSA. The CDR3 covers 16 residues. The CDR3 loop reads CASSSGQGARNSPLHF. The CDR3 region has the DNA TGTGCCAGCAGCTCGGGACAGGGGGCGAGGAATTCACCCCTCCACTTT.

The CDR3 bases are TGCGCCAGCAGCCAGTCGGAAGTGTCATCCTACAATGAGCAGTTCTTC. This translates into CASSQSEVSSYNEQFF. J is TRBJ2-1 and V is TRBV5-1; no firm D call. The CDR3 contains 16 residues. Germline V gene sequence: CDR1 SGHRS, CDR2 YFSETQ. V was shortened by 4 bases and J by 1 base, with 15 bases between the two germline ends.

J is TRBJ1-5 and V is TRBV5-8; TRBD1 agrees at 7 bases. J gave up 3 bases and V 4 bases, and 7 bases lay outside the gene matches. The CDR3 consists of 15 residues. Per germline, CDR1 SGHTS and CDR2 YDEGEE. CDR3 DNA sequence: TGTGCCAGCAGCACCCGACAGGGTAACAATCAGCCCCAGCATTTT. It translates to CASSTRQGNNQPQHF.

The chain links TRBV10-3 to TRBJ1-5; 7 bases agree with TRBD1. J lost 1 base, V lost 5 bases, and 5 bases had no gene match. There are 15 residues in the CDR3. Germline CDR1 is ENHRY and CDR2 is SYGVKD. The CDR3 sequence: CAISRQGGSNQPQHF. The DNA for the CDR3 is TGTGCCATCAGTCGACAGGGAGGAAGCAATCAGCCCCAGCATTTT.

The J gene is TRBJ1-4, the V gene TRBV10-2; 7 bases fit TRBD1. The CDR3 spans 15 residues. Trimming cost V 6 bases and J 0 bases; bases outside gene matches: 4. CDR1 and CDR2 (germline): WSHSY, SAAADI. The CDR3 DNA is TGCGCCAGCAGCGCGGGACAGACAACTAATGAAAAACTGTTTTTT. As protein: CASSAGQTTNEKLFF.

The genes are TRBV7-9 and TRBJ1-4; 10 nucleotides line up with TRBD1. With V trimmed by 7 bases and J by 2 bases, 4 bases remained unmatched. The CDR3 is 15 residues long. Germline V gene lookup returns CDR1 SEHNR and CDR2 FQNEAQ (reference sequence). The CDR3 region has the DNA TGTGCCAGCACGACAGGGGGCCTGACTAATGAAAAACTGTTTTTT. Protein sequence: CASTTGGLTNEKLFF.